This TCR beta chain was documented in a study of shared clonotypes between healthy human individuals. Study-wide points: Naive CD4 clonotypes were shared across several donors at around 5%.

The junction had 5 bases not matched to a gene; V was cut back by 4 bases and J by 3 bases. The germline gives CDR1 SGHTA, CDR2 FQGTGA. The CDR3 sequence is 15 residues long. As for this clone: Its target is unknown.

Deep was the level at which the assay was run. Clones were sequenced by immunoSEQ multiplex PCR, and TCRdb holds only the in-frame ones, with some missing. The profile shows approximately 1.5 million clones, about 98.5% of them singletons. The source is a man aged 25-45 years in good health. Sequences were obtained from naive CD4+ T cells sorted from blood. Subset here: CD45RA+ positively selected. The chain joins TRBV7-3 to TRBJ2-1; 8 nucleotides line up with TRBD1. CDR3 DNA: TGTGCCAGCAGCTCTGCCGGGACAGGCTACAATGAGCAGTTCTTC. Its protein product is CASSSAGTGYNEQFF.